One sample yielded the 5 T cell receptor beta chains listed below, sequenced in a study of T cell responses to AZD1222 COVID-19 vaccine. Clones were sequenced by immunoSEQ multiplex PCR, and TCRdb holds only the in-frame ones, with some missing. The sample carries 78,000 or so clones, approximately 88% recorded once. Sequenced material: peripheral blood, taken on day 0 of AZD1222 vaccination. These receptors were collected from an adult in good health.

V gene TRBV4-1 combines with J gene TRBJ2-2, with TRBD1 matching 7 bases. Germline V gene lookup returns CDR1 MGHRA and CDR2 YSYEKL. This CDR3 has 17 residues. V was pared by 0 bases and J by 4 bases, with 8 bases of the junction left unmatched. The CDR3 bases are TGCGCCAGCAGCCAAGATTACGGGGCAGGGGGCACCGGGGAGCTGTTTTTT. Encoded protein: CASSQDYGAGGTGELFF.

The chain recombines TRBV28 with TRBJ2-7; 8 bases align to TRBD1. The germline V gene has CDR1 MDHEN and CDR2 SYDVKM. The CDR3 consists of 15 residues. V dropped 3 bases and J dropped 3; count of bases not matched to a gene: 7. The CDR3 is CASSFPRTGHYEQYF. CDR3 coding DNA: TGTGCCAGCAGTTTCCCTCGGACAGGGCACTACGAGCAGTACTTC.

The V gene is TRBV30, the J gene TRBJ1-2; D is ambiguous. Germline V CDR1 and CDR2: GTSNPN, SVGIG (reference sequence). The CDR3 consists of 12 residues. V lost 2 bases to trimming and J lost 4 bases, with 8 bases between them. CDR3 DNA sequence: TGTGCCTGGAGTTCCTCCGGCTATGGCTACACCTTC. This gives the protein CAWSSSGYGYTF.

V and J are TRBV20-1 and TRBJ2-3; 7 bases agree with TRBD2. The germline gives CDR1 DFQATT, CDR2 SNEGSKA (reference sequence). The trim removed 3 bases at V and 6 bases at J, leaving 12 bases unmatched. The CDR3 totals 15 residues. This chain's CDR3 is CSASLVGGAGDTQYF. The CDR3 bases are TGCAGTGCTAGTCTAGTGGGAGGGGCAGGGGATACGCAGTATTTT.

This clone was found a few times. The chain employs TRBV6-2 or TRBV6-3 and TRBJ1-1; no clear D. The V gene lost 2 bases and the J gene lost 3 bases, with 4 bases spanning the gap. Germline V gene data show CDR1 as MNHEY and CDR2 as SVGEGT. The CDR3 consists of 12 residues. DNA for the CDR3: TGTGCCAGCAGTTACCGGGACACTGAAGCTTTCTTT. Encoded protein: CASSYRDTEAFF.